These 10 T cell receptor beta chains originate from one sample sequenced in a study of blood T cell repertoires in COVID-19. Repertoires were generated with immunoSEQ multiplex PCR, while TCRdb's copy carries only in-frame clones and drops some. The repertoire includes some 400,000 clones, about 87% of them detected once, and approximately 1.3% sits in the top ten. The material sequenced was PBMCs or T cells enriched from blood (not recorded which). Every receptor here comes from a man aged 25 to 40 who had recovered from COVID-19.

The rearrangement joins TRBV7-9 to TRBJ2-5; perhaps TRBD1 as D (7 bases). V lost 1 base and J 4 bases, leaving 22 bases between the germline ends. The CDR3 contains 18 residues. Germline V lookup: CDR1 SEHNR, CDR2 FQNEAQ (reference sequence). The DNA for the CDR3 is TGTGCCAGCAGCTTAGGAGAAGGAGGGGGCCTCCCGGGAGAGACCCAGTACTTC. It translates to CASSLGEGGGLPGETQYF. The variable domain in full, completed from reference TRBV7-9 and TRBJ2-5, reads DTGVSQNPRHKITKRGQNVTFRCDPISEHNRLYWYRQTLGQGPEFLTYFQNEAQLEKSRLLSDRFSAERPKGSFSTLEIQRTEQGDSAMYLCASSLGEGGGLPGETQYFGPGTRLLVL.

This clone was recorded a few times. The V gene is TRBV9, the J gene TRBJ2-2; 10 bases line up with TRBD2. The CDR3 sequence is 15 residues long. CDR1 is SGDLS, CDR2 YYNGEE, per germline. The trim removed 0 bases at V and 11 bases at J, leaving 7 bases unmatched. Written as DNA, the CDR3 is TGTGCCAGCAGCGTAGTTGTGAGCGGGGGGGCCGAGCTGTTTTTT. This gives the protein CASSVVVSGGAELFF.

This clone was counted between two and nine times. The genes are TRBV2 and TRBJ1-5; 10 bases are shared with TRBD1. V lost 8 bases to trimming and J lost 0 bases; unmatched junction nucleotides: 7. Germline CDR1 and CDR2: SNHLY and FYNNEI. The CDR3 spans 16 residues. This chain's CDR3 is CASLSGQGYSNQPQHF. The CDR3 DNA follows: TGTGCCAGCTTATCGGGACAGGGGTATAGCAATCAGCCCCAGCATTTT.

This chain uses TRBV27 with TRBJ2-3; 12 bases align to TRBD2. The germline CDR1 and CDR2 sequences are MNHEY and SMNVEV (reference sequence). The length of the CDR3 is 18 residues. V was clipped by 5 bases and J by 5 bases; unmatched bases: 14. CDR3 residues: CASSANPRTSGDGDTQYF. In nucleotides, the CDR3 is TGTGCCAGCAGTGCCAACCCCAGGACTAGCGGGGATGGAGATACGCAGTATTTT.

This clone has only one observation. The J gene is TRBJ2-1, the V gene TRBV18; 7 bases fit TRBD2. V shed 5 bases and J 9 bases; nucleotides not matched to a gene: 7. The germline CDR1 and CDR2 sequences are KGHSH and LQKENI. CDR3 size: 13 residues. CDR3 sequence: CASSGAGRAEQFF. Written as DNA, the CDR3 is TGTGCCAGCTCAGGAGCAGGGAGGGCTGAGCAGTTCTTC.

The chain joins TRBV15 to TRBJ2-7; TRBD1 is a possible D gene (6 bases). Germline V gene data show CDR1 as LNHNV and CDR2 as YYDKDF (reference sequence). The V and J ends lost 8 bases and 4 bases respectively, with 21 bases between them. The CDR3 has 15 amino acids. CDR3 residues: CATSPAPGQVYEQYF. Here the CDR3 DNA reads TGTGCCACCTCCCCGGCCCCGGGACAAGTATACGAGCAGTACTTC.

A single count supports this clone. The V gene is TRBV19, the J gene TRBJ1-6, with 11 bases aligning to TRBD1. Losses at the gene ends were 6 bases for V and 16 bases for J; bases not matched to a gene: 14. Germline loops: CDR1 LNHDA, CDR2 SQIVND (reference sequence). This CDR3 spans 15 amino acids. CDR3 sequence: CASSGAWDRGTILHF. The CDR3 DNA follows: TGTGCCAGTAGCGGAGCTTGGGACAGGGGGACTATACTCCACTTT.

V is TRBV12-1 and J is TRBJ1-6; TRBD1 is taken as the D call from the table, unchecked against the DNA. TRBV12-1 is classified as a pseudogene. The CDR3 has 17 residues. CDR3 nucleotides: TGTGCCAGCAGCCCAGGCCGCCCCCCCGTAAGGAAACCACCCCTCCACTTT. This translates into CASSPGRPPVRKPPLHF.

The rearrangement joins TRBV6-6 to TRBJ1-1; D not certain. Trimming removed 8 bases from V and 4 bases from J, with 5 bases in between. Germline V gene data show CDR1 as MNHNY and CDR2 as SVGAGI (reference sequence). The CDR3 is 10 amino acids. CDR3 bases: TGTGCCAGCTACAGCACTGAAGCTTTCTTT. Translation gives CASYSTEAFF.

V is TRBV9 and J is TRBJ1-2, with 7 bases aligning to TRBD1. J gave up 4 bases and V 2 bases, and 11 bases lay outside the gene matches. The CDR3 covers 16 residues. CDR1 SGDLS and CDR2 YYNGEE come from the germline V gene. This chain's CDR3 is CASSVGTDPASYGYTF. The DNA for the CDR3 is TGTGCCAGCAGCGTCGGGACAGACCCCGCGAGCTATGGCTACACCTTC.